This passage covers 15 T cell receptor beta chains from one sample sequenced in a study of T cell responses to AZD1222 COVID-19 vaccine. Some clones are missing from TCRdb's copy, which holds only in-frame ones; the method was immunoSEQ multiplex PCR. Among 120,000 to 150,000 clones listed, more than 85% were seen once. This sample comprised peripheral blood, obtained on day 0 of AZD1222 vaccination. All receptors come from an adult in good health.

The J gene is TRBJ2-5, the V gene TRBV2, with 7 bases fitting TRBD1. The CDR3 loop spans 14 amino acids. Germline-derived CDR1 and CDR2 are SNHLY and FYNNEI. V shed 10 bases, J shed 6 bases, and the junction held 14 bases outside the gene matches. DNA for the CDR3: TGTGCCATCGCGGCCGGGACAGCAATTCAGACCCAGTACTTC. This codes for CAIAAGTAIQTQYF.

The chain joins TRBV12-3 or TRBV12-4 to TRBJ1-1, with D unresolved. The CDR3 extends over 8 amino acids. V gave up 5 bases and J gave up 10 bases, with 2 bases separating them. CDR3 sequence (DNA): TGTGCCAGCAGTCCAGCTTTCTTT. Its protein is CASSPAFF.

This chain links TRBV7-3 with TRBJ2-7; 10 nucleotides line up with TRBD2. The CDR3 runs 15 residues. Germline CDR1 is SGHTA and CDR2 is FQGTGA. The ends lost 2 bases at V and 2 bases at J; junction bases unmatched: 3. The CDR3 sequence: CASSLGAGGPYEQYF. CDR3 bases: TGTGCCAGCAGCTTAGGAGCGGGAGGGCCCTACGAGCAGTACTTC. The full variable domain, rest sourced from reference TRBV7-3 and TRBJ2-7, is GAGVSQTPSNKVTEKGKYVELRCDPISGHTALYWYRQSLGQGPEFLIYFQGTGAADDSGLPNDRFFAVRPEGSVSTLKIQRTERGDSAVYLCASSLGAGGPYEQYFGPGTRLTVT.

The rearrangement joins TRBV19 to TRBJ1-5; D is uncertain. The CDR3 consists of 12 residues. The germline V gene has CDR1 LNHDA and CDR2 SQIVND (reference sequence). The germline V and J ends were trimmed by 4 bases and 9 bases, with 10 bases remaining between them. CDR3 sequence (DNA): TGTGCCAGTAGTAAGGAGGTCGGGCCCCAGCATTTT. Protein product: CASSKEVGPQHF.

The chain joins TRBV19 to TRBJ2-5, with unresolved D. V was pared by 6 bases and J by 0 bases, with 5 bases between. This CDR3 has 12 residues. Germline V CDR1 and CDR2: LNHDA, SQIVND (reference sequence). The CDR3 sequence: CASRRNQETQYF. The CDR3, as DNA: TGTGCCAGTAGGCGGAACCAAGAGACCCAGTACTTC.

The J gene is TRBJ2-7, the V gene TRBV15, with 12 bases that match TRBD1. Germline CDR1 reads LNHNV; CDR2 reads YYDKDF (reference sequence). CDR3 length: 15 residues. Germline trimming cut 1 base from V and 6 bases from J; bases unmatched to any gene: 4. The DNA of the CDR3 is TGTGCCACCAGCAGAGCGGGACAGGGGGCGTTCGAGCAGTACTTC. Encoded protein: CATSRAGQGAFEQYF.

The gene calls are TRBV7-2 and TRBJ1-1; D is ambiguous. Germline values: CDR1 SGHTA, CDR2 FQGNSA. The CDR3 runs to 12 residues. The V and J ends lost 7 bases and 4 bases respectively, with 10 bases between them. The CDR3 region has the DNA TGTGCCAGCATGCAGGTCGGCACTGAAGCTTTCTTT. This translates into CASMQVGTEAFF.

V and J are TRBV19 and TRBJ1-2, with 9 positions matching TRBD1. V was pared by 10 bases and J by 3 bases, with 9 bases of the junction left unmatched. This CDR3 has 14 residues. Germline CDR1 LNHDA, CDR2 SQIVND (reference sequence). CDR3 in DNA: TGTGCCATTTCACAGGGGGCTCGGGACTATGGCTACACCTTC. Translating gives CAISQGARDYGYTF.

The rearrangement uses TRBV20-1 and TRBJ1-1; D is possibly TRBD1 (5 bases). CDR3 size: 11 residues. Germline values: CDR1 DFQATT, CDR2 SNEGSKA (reference sequence). Trimming shortened V by 6 bases and J by 8 bases, and 13 bases separated the two germline ends. CDR3 sequence: CSAAGRDEAFF. The CDR3 nucleotides read TGCAGTGCCGCAGGCAGGGACGAAGCTTTCTTT.

There are a few counts of this clone. This chain uses TRBV6-4 with TRBJ2-3, with 8 positions matching TRBD2. The CDR3 runs to 16 residues. Per the germline V gene, CDR1 is MRHNA and CDR2 is SNTAGT. Unmatched junction bases numbered 2, after V lost 0 bases and J lost 0 bases. Written as DNA, the CDR3 is TGTGCCAGCAGTGACTCTTCTAGCGGGAGCACAGATACGCAGTATTTT. This codes for CASSDSSSGSTDTQYF.

This chain connects TRBV28 to TRBJ1-5; D possibly corresponds to TRBD1 (5 bases). The CDR3 contains 17 residues. Germline CDR1 MDHEN, CDR2 SYDVKM. V was pared by 7 bases and J by 2 bases, with 21 bases between. CDR3 protein: CASTGGGEGWRNQPQHF. The CDR3 coding sequence is TGTGCCAGCACCGGCGGGGGGGAAGGGTGGCGCAATCAGCCCCAGCATTTT.

This clone was recorded once. Additional DNA sequences in this sample encode the identical CDR3. J is TRBJ1-6 and V is TRBV5-1, with TRBD1 as a possible D gene (5 bases). V shed 0 bases and J shed 6 bases, with 7 bases lying between them. Per germline, CDR1 SGHRS and CDR2 YFSETQ. This CDR3 is 14 amino acids long. The CDR3 DNA sequence: TGCGCCAGCAGCTTGGCGCAGGGTAATTCACCCCTCCACTTT. Protein: CASSLAQGNSPLHF.

The chain is built from TRBV7-9 and TRBJ1-6, with 9 bases that match TRBD1. Germline CDR1 and CDR2: SEHNR and FQNEAQ (reference sequence). This CDR3 comprises 16 residues. Trimming took 5 bases from V and 7 from J; bases not matched to a gene: 9. CDR3 coding DNA: TGTGCCAGCAGCCTCCCGGGACAGGGCAGAAATTCACCCCTCCACTTT. It encodes CASSLPGQGRNSPLHF. Together with reference TRBV7-9 and TRBJ1-6, the CDR3 gives the full variable domain: DTGVSQNPRHKITKRGQNVTFRCDPISEHNRLYWYRQTLGQGPEFLTYFQNEAQLEKSRLLSDRFSAERPKGSFSTLEIQRTEQGDSAMYLCASSLPGQGRNSPLHFGNGTRLTVT.

This clone has only one observation. This chain joins TRBV6-1 and TRBJ1-5; D unclear. The CDR3 totals 15 residues. Trimming removed 1 base at V and 3 bases at J, with 10 bases between. Germline V gene lookup returns CDR1 MNHNS and CDR2 SASEGT. The CDR3 region is CASSEGEEPNQPQHF. CDR3 in DNA: TGTGCCAGCAGTGAAGGGGAGGAGCCCAATCAGCCCCAGCATTTT.

The J gene is TRBJ2-7, the V gene TRBV5-5, with 8 nucleotides matching TRBD2. With 2 bases clipped from V and 5 bases from J, the junction kept 6 bases outside the gene matches. Germline V CDR1 and CDR2: SGHKS, YYEKEE (reference sequence). The length of the CDR3 is 14 residues. CDR3 sequence reads: CASSFSREVHEQYF. The DNA for the CDR3 is TGTGCCAGCAGCTTCTCGCGGGAGGTACACGAGCAGTACTTC. The full variable domain, its missing parts supplied by reference TRBV5-5 and TRBJ2-7, is DAGVTQSPTHLIKTRGQQVTLRCSPISGHKSVSWYQQVLGQGPQFIFQYYEKEERGRGNFPDRFSARQFPNYSSELNVNALLLGDSALYLCASSFSREVHEQYFGPGTRLTVT.